This is a list of T cell receptor beta chains from one sample in a study of blood T cell repertoires in COVID-19. Assay: immunoSEQ multiplex PCR; the TCRdb copy retains only in-frame clones and omits some. The top ten hold 9.5% to 15% of the sample, which has roughly 160,000 clones, 84% seen once. The material sequenced was PBMCs or T cells enriched from blood (not recorded which). The receptors come from a man between 50 and 59 years old who had recovered from COVID-19. CDR3s include the opening cysteine and the closing phenylalanine or tryptophan. A D gene is named only where the DNA matches it firmly. Where a row states a size, it is once, few, many or the class of an expanded clone; other rows omit it.

V	size	D	length	J	DNA	CDR3
TRBV7-8	-	TRBD1	14	TRBJ1-5	TGTGCCAGCAGCTACCGGGACAGGGTCCAGCCCCAGCATTTT	CASSYRDRVQPQHF
TRBV7-3	-	-	13	TRBJ1-2	TGTGCCAGCAGCTTGGAGGGTAACTTTGGCTACACCTTC	CASSLEGNFGYTF
TRBV9	-	-	14	TRBJ1-5	TGTGCCAGCAGCCCTGGGGGGTCCAATCAGCCCCAGCATTTT	CASSPGGSNQPQHF
TRBV30	-	-	12	TRBJ1-2	TGTGCCTGGAGTGGGGCCTTCTATGGCTACACCTTC	CAWSGAFYGYTF
TRBV4-1	-	TRBD2	16	TRBJ2-5	TGCGCCAGCAGGCCGGGGACTAGCGGGGGTGGGGAGACCCAGTACTTC	CASRPGTSGGGETQYF
TRBV6-1	-	-	16	TRBJ1-5	TGTGCCAGCAGTGAATCCGCTACCTATAGCAATCAGCCCCAGCATTTT	CASSESATYSNQPQHF
TRBV5-1	-	-	15	TRBJ2-6	TGCGCCAGCAGCTTGGGGGGCGCTGGGGCCAACGTCCTGACTTTC	CASSLGGAGANVLTF
TRBV14	-	-	15	TRBJ1-2	TGTGCCAGCAGCCGTCACAGGGATGCTAACTATGGCTACACCTTC	CASSRHRDANYGYTF
TRBV7-2	-	-	14	TRBJ2-5	TGTGCCAGCAGGTCCGGTGGAGGTTCCGAGACCCAGTACTTC	CASRSGGGSETQYF
TRBV19	-	-	15	TRBJ2-3	TGTGCCAGTAGTATAGGGCTAGGCACCACAGATACGCAGTATTTT	CASSIGLGTTDTQYF
TRBV6-2/TRBV6-3	-	TRBD1	16	TRBJ2-7	TGTGCCAGCAGTAGAGCCGGGACAGGGCCCTCCTACGAGCAGTACTTC	CASSRAGTGPSYEQYF
TRBV6-5	-	TRBD1	13	TRBJ1-5	TGTGCCAGTAGACAGGGGAGCAATCAGCCCCAGCATTTT	CASRQGSNQPQHF
TRBV28	-	-	13	TRBJ2-5	TGTGCCAGCAGTCTGGGGGCCCGAGAGACCCAGTACTTC	CASSLGARETQYF
TRBV11-2	few	TRBD2	16	TRBJ2-5	TGTGCCAGCAGCTTAAACCGGGGGGGACCGGCGGAGACCCAGTACTTC	CASSLNRGGPAETQYF
TRBV14	-	-	13	TRBJ1-1	TGTGCCAGCAGCCTCCAGATGAACACTGAAGCTTTCTTT	CASSLQMNTEAFF
TRBV2	-	-	13	TRBJ1-2	TGTGCCAGCCCCGGCAGGGGCGACTATGGCTACACCTTC	CASPGRGDYGYTF
TRBV10-2	-	-	12	TRBJ2-7	TGCGCCAGCAGTGAGGGCGGCTACGAGCAGTACTTC	CASSEGGYEQYF
TRBV11-2	-	-	13	TRBJ1-6	TGTGCCAGCAGCTTAGCAGGGTTCTCACCCCTCCACTTT	CASSLAGFSPLHF
TRBV5-4	-	TRBD1	14	TRBJ1-2	TGTGCCAGCAGCTCCCCCGGGACAGGGAACGGCTACACCTTC	CASSSPGTGNGYTF
TRBV28	-	TRBD2	15	TRBJ2-7	TGTGCCAGCAGTCTAGTAACGGGGGGTTCCTACGAGCAGTACTTC	CASSLVTGGSYEQYF
TRBV6-6	-	-	15	TRBJ1-2	TGTGCCAGCAGTTACTCGAGAGGGCGGAACTATGGCTACACCTTC	CASSYSRGRNYGYTF
TRBV4-1	-	TRBD1	15	TRBJ1-4	TGCGCCAGCAGCCAGCTCGGGACAGGGTATGAAAAACTGTTTTTT	CASSQLGTGYEKLFF
TRBV7-2	-	-	13	TRBJ2-7	TGTGCCAGCCCCAACGGGGGGCGCCACGAGCAGTACTTC	CASPNGGRHEQYF
TRBV6-6	-	TRBD1	18	TRBJ2-3	TGTGCCAGCAGGCGAAACACTGGGACAGTAGTAAGCACAGATACGCAGTATTTT	CASRRNTGTVVSTDTQYF
TRBV7-3	-	TRBD2	14	TRBJ2-5	TGTGCCAGCAGATACCTAGCGGGGGTGGAGACCCAGTACTTC	CASRYLAGVETQYF
TRBV10-3	-	-	13	TRBJ2-2	TGTGCCATCAGTGAGGAGGTCCCCGGGGAGCTGTTTTTT	CAISEEVPGELFF
TRBV10-3	-	-	14	TRBJ2-5	TGTGCCATCAGTGCCGCCGGGATTCAAGAGACCCAGTACTTC	CAISAAGIQETQYF
TRBV30	-	TRBD1	15	TRBJ2-2	TGTGCCTGGAGTAGGGACAGGGTCCCCACCGGGGAGCTGTTTTTT	CAWSRDRVPTGELFF
TRBV10-3	once	TRBD1	15	TRBJ1-2	TGTGCCATCAGTGAAACTCGACAGGGGGGTTGGGGCTACACCTTC	CAISETRQGGWGYTF
TRBV27	-	-	12	TRBJ1-1	TGTGCCAGCAGCCCGACGGGTACTGAAGCTTTCTTT	CASSPTGTEAFF
TRBV5-1	-	TRBD1	15	TRBJ2-7	TGCGCCAGCAGCTTGGGAGGACAGGGAGGCTACGAGCAGTACTTC	CASSLGGQGGYEQYF
TRBV5-4	-	TRBD1	15	TRBJ1-1	TGTGCCAGCGGCCCTAGGGGGCACCTGAACACTGAAGCTTTCTTT	CASGPRGHLNTEAFF
TRBV18	once	-	14	TRBJ1-2	TGTGCCAGCTCACCGACGACAGGCCCCTATGGCTACACCTTC	CASSPTTGPYGYTF
TRBV19	once	-	13	TRBJ1-3	TGTGCCACCCGAACCGGCTCTGGAAACACCATATATTTT	CATRTGSGNTIYF
TRBV2	-	TRBD1	13	TRBJ1-2	TGTGCCAGCAGTGGGACAGGGAACTATGGCTACACCTTC	CASSGTGNYGYTF
TRBV10-3	-	-	13	TRBJ1-1	TGTGCCATCACCGGACAGCCTAACACTGAAGCTTTCTTT	CAITGQPNTEAFF
TRBV9	-	-	14	TRBJ1-2	TGTGCCAGCAGCGTAACCCGGACAGCTTATGGCTACACCTTC	CASSVTRTAYGYTF
TRBV30	once	-	18	TRBJ1-4	TGTGCCTGGAGCACAATCAGGGACTTCACAAGGGCTAATGAAAAACTGTTTTTT	CAWSTIRDFTRANEKLFF
TRBV12-3/TRBV12-4	-	-	13	TRBJ1-1	TGTGCCAGCATGACAGCCGGGCGCCCTAGAGGTTTCTTT	CASMTAGRPRGFF
TRBV7-7	-	TRBD2	17	TRBJ2-5	TGTGCTAGCAGCCCTGGGACTAGCGGGGGGGCCGGCGAGACCCAGTACTTC	CASSPGTSGGAGETQYF
TRBV7-8	-	-	13	TRBJ1-6	TGTGCCAGCAGCTTAGACAGGGCCTCACCCCTCCACTTT	CASSLDRASPLHF
TRBV5-6	-	TRBD2	15	TRBJ2-4	TGTGCCAGCAGCTTGGTCCGAGCGGGGGTGAACATTCAGTACTTC	CASSLVRAGVNIQYF
TRBV7-2	-	-	16	TRBJ2-2	TGTGCCAGCAGCCCCCCGGGCGGGCGCGGTCCCGGGGAGCTGTTTTTT	CASSPPGGRGPGELFF
TRBV28	few	-	13	TRBJ1-2	TGTGCCAGCTCTGCGGGGGCCTGGTATGGCTACACCTTC	CASSAGAWYGYTF
TRBV18	-	-	12	TRBJ1-1	TGTGCCAGCTCCCAAGGGGTGACTGAAGCTTTCTTT	CASSQGVTEAFF
TRBV2	-	TRBD1	19	TRBJ2-5	TGTGCCAGCAGTGAAGGGGCCGTCCCGGGACAGGGGGGCGGAGAGACCCAGTACTTC	CASSEGAVPGQGGGETQYF
TRBV3-1/TRBV3-2	-	-	13	TRBJ1-5	TGTGCCAGCAGCCAGACGGGAGATCAGCCCCAGCATTTT	CASSQTGDQPQHF
TRBV9	-	TRBD2	19	TRBJ2-5	TGTGCCAGCAGCGTAGAGTGGGGGACTAGCGGGGGTCACCAAGAGACCCAGTACTTC	CASSVEWGTSGGHQETQYF